The 32 T cell receptor beta chains below all came from one sample that was sequenced in a study of cytomegalovirus exposure and HLA in healthy donors. TCRdb keeps only in-frame clones here, not all; method: immunoSEQ multiplex PCR. This table has about 110,000 clones, roughly 86% appearing once. Sequences were obtained from PBMCs. These receptors came from a young woman in good health and CMV-seronegative.

The genes are TRBV7-9 and TRBJ2-7, with a possible D match to TRBD2 (5 bases). The CDR3 extends over 14 amino acids. CDR1 and CDR2 (germline): SEHNR, FQNEAQ (reference sequence). Between the trimmed V and J ends, which lost 3 bases and 5 bases, there was a span of 14 bases. CDR3 in DNA: TGTGCCAGCAGCTTTGAATTGGGGAGCGACGAGCAGTACTTC. It codes for CASSFELGSDEQYF.

This clone was counted a few times. V usage is TRBV4-1 and J usage is TRBJ1-5; possibly TRBD1 for D (5 bases). This CDR3 contains 15 residues. The V gene's germline CDR1 is MGHRA and CDR2 YSYEKL. V was pared by 0 bases and J by 5 bases, with 11 bases between. CDR3 DNA: TGCGCCAGCAGCCAAGATCCCCAGGGCCATCAGCCCCAGCATTTT. Protein sequence: CASSQDPQGHQPQHF.

Only one count was recorded for this clone. This sequence joins TRBV10-3 and TRBJ2-7; 8 positions match TRBD2. Germline lookup yields CDR1 ENHRY and CDR2 SYGVKD. The CDR3 sequence is 15 residues long. Trimming removed 0 bases from V and 3 bases from J; junction bases left unmatched: 4. CDR3 residues: CAISESLGLVYEQYF. The DNA for the CDR3 is TGTGCCATCAGTGAGTCATTGGGACTAGTCTACGAGCAGTACTTC.

This clone occurred once. This chain uses TRBV4-3 with TRBJ2-1, with a tentative D call TRBD2 (5 bases). Germline V gene sequence: CDR1 LGHNA, CDR2 YSLEER. The CDR3 runs to 12 residues. The germline V and J ends were trimmed by 5 bases and 7 bases, with 9 bases remaining between them. In DNA, the CDR3 is TGCGCCAGCAGCTTAAGAGGGAATGAGCAGTTCTTC. This gives the protein CASSLRGNEQFF.

This chain links TRBV7-3 with TRBJ2-5, with a weak D call TRBD2 (6 bases). Germline V gives CDR1 SGHTA, CDR2 FQGTGA. V gave up 6 bases and J gave up 5 bases, with 13 bases separating them. The CDR3 extends over 13 amino acids. The CDR3 is CASSWDFGETQYF. CDR3 DNA: TGTGCCAGCAGTTGGGACTTTGGGGAGACCCAGTACTTC.

The rearrangement uses TRBV5-1 and TRBJ2-7; the match to TRBD2 covers 12 bases. Germline trimming cut 4 bases from V and 4 bases from J; bases unmatched to any gene: 6. Germline CDR1 SGHRS, CDR2 YFSETQ. This CDR3 contains 15 residues. The CDR3 nucleotides are TGCGCCAGCAGCCAAGGACTAGCGGGGTGGTACGAGCAGTACTTC. This codes for CASSQGLAGWYEQYF.

The J gene is TRBJ2-3, the V gene TRBV5-6; unclear D gene. CDR1 and CDR2 (germline): SGHDT, YYEEEE. The CDR3 extends over 13 amino acids. The V gene lost 0 bases and the J gene lost 0 bases, with 2 bases spanning the gap. The CDR3 region is CASSLASTDTQYF. In DNA form, the CDR3 reads TGTGCCAGCAGCTTGGCAAGCACAGATACGCAGTATTTT.

The genes are TRBV4-2 and TRBJ2-7; TRBD1 agrees at 9 bases. CDR3 length: 17 amino acids. The V gene's germline CDR1 is LGHNA and CDR2 YNFKEQ. V shed 4 bases, J shed 2 bases, and the junction held 12 bases outside the gene matches. The CDR3 sequence is CASSRYRTGTGTYEQYF. CDR3 nucleotide sequence: TGTGCCAGCAGCCGATACAGAACCGGGACAGGGACCTACGAGCAGTACTTC.

The chain couples TRBV11-1 to TRBJ2-7; perhaps TRBD2 as D (6 bases). The CDR3 has 15 amino acids. The germline gives CDR1 SGHAT, CDR2 FQDESV (reference sequence). With 1 base removed from V and 5 bases from J, the gap between germline ends came to 15 bases. The CDR3 nucleotides read TGTGCCAGCAGCTTAGTAACGACTAGAAATAACGAGCAGTACTTC. This encodes CASSLVTTRNNEQYF.

The V and J genes are TRBV18 and TRBJ2-1; no reliable D call. Per germline, CDR1 KGHSH and CDR2 LQKENI. CDR3 length equals 12 residues. V was pared by 3 bases and J by 9 bases, with 9 bases between. The CDR3 reads CASSPPNVEQFF. CDR3 nucleotide sequence: TGTGCCAGCTCACCCCCAAATGTTGAGCAGTTCTTC.

The rearrangement links TRBV28 to TRBJ1-1; 11 bases line up with TRBD1. This CDR3 is built from 14 residues. V lost 6 bases, J lost 4 bases, and 4 bases stayed unmatched. Germline-derived CDR1 and CDR2 are MDHEN and SYDVKM. As DNA, the CDR3 is TGTGCCAGCAGACCCGGGACAGGGGGCACTGAAGCTTTCTTT. It translates to CASRPGTGGTEAFF. Looking up the rest from reference TRBV28 and TRBJ1-1 gives the full variable domain: DVKVTQSSRYLVKRTGEKVFLECVQDMDHENMFWYRQDPGLGLRLIYFSYDVKMKEKGDIPEGYSVSREKKERFSLILESASTNQTSMYLCASRPGTGGTEAFFGQGTRLTVV.

The chain has TRBV5-1 and TRBJ2-7, with 8 nucleotides matching TRBD1. CDR3 length: 13 amino acids. Germline-derived CDR1 and CDR2 are SGHRS and YFSETQ. The V gene end was trimmed by 3 bases and the J gene end by 2 bases; junction bases not matched to a gene: 1. CDR3 DNA sequence: TGCGCCAGCAGCTGGACAGGGACCTACGAGCAGTACTTC. Amino acid sequence: CASSWTGTYEQYF.

The J gene is TRBJ1-6, the V gene TRBV7-8, with D perhaps TRBD1 (6 bases). V was trimmed by 2 bases and J by 7 bases, leaving 12 bases between them. The CDR3 is 15 amino acids. The V gene's germline CDR1 is SGHVS and CDR2 FQNEAQ. The CDR3 here is CASSLTDGGNSPLHF. As DNA, the CDR3 is TGTGCCAGCAGCTTAACGGATGGGGGCAATTCACCCCTCCACTTT.

This sequence joins TRBV13 and TRBJ2-1, with TRBD2 as a possible D gene (5 bases). Germline V lookup: CDR1 PRHDT, CDR2 FYEKMQ (reference sequence). CDR3 length: 15 residues. The V gene lost 3 bases and the J gene lost 7 bases, with 16 bases spanning the gap. For the CDR3, the DNA is TGTGCCAGCAGCTTGGGCGGGCGGCCGGGTAATGAGCAGTTCTTC. Translation gives CASSLGGRPGNEQFF.

J is TRBJ2-7 and V is TRBV5-1, with D maybe TRBD1 (6 bases). Germline V CDR1 and CDR2: SGHRS, YFSETQ. Trimming removed 0 bases from V and 1 base from J, with 8 bases in between. The CDR3 is made up of 14 amino acids. CDR3 residues: CASSLEQGSYEQYF. In DNA, the CDR3 is TGCGCCAGCAGCTTGGAACAGGGTTCCTACGAGCAGTACTTC.

The CDR3: CASSLTLPGVTPKDTQYF. CDR3 DNA sequence: TGTGCCAGCAGTCTAACACTCCCGGGGGTGACTCCGAAAGATACGCAGTATTTT. The chain joins TRBV27 to TRBJ2-3; D possibly corresponds to TRBD2 (6 bases). Germline assignment: CDR1 MNHEY and CDR2 SMNVEV (reference sequence). Trimming removed 5 bases from V and 5 bases from J, with 26 bases in between. The CDR3 loop spans 18 amino acids.

This clone appeared a few times. The gene calls are TRBV28 and TRBJ1-1; D is unresolved. The V end was cut by 4 bases, the J end by 10 bases, with 19 bases between. This CDR3 comprises 14 residues. The V gene's germline CDR1 is MDHEN and CDR2 SYDVKM. The CDR3 DNA sequence: TGTGCCAGCAGTTCCCAAAGATTAGTTGGGCTAGCTTTCTTT. It codes for CASSSQRLVGLAFF. The variable domain in full, completed from reference TRBV28 and TRBJ1-1, reads DVKVTQSSRYLVKRTGEKVFLECVQDMDHENMFWYRQDPGLGLRLIYFSYDVKMKEKGDIPEGYSVSREKKERFSLILESASTNQTSMYLCASSSQRLVGLAFFGQGTRLTVV.

The chain links TRBV30 to TRBJ1-4; D call uncertain. V lost 6 bases and J 0 bases, leaving 23 bases between the germline ends. The V gene's germline CDR1 is GTSNPN and CDR2 SVGIG (reference sequence). The CDR3 covers 18 residues. CDR3 sequence: CACLRELRQLATNEKLFF. The CDR3 coding sequence is TGTGCCTGCCTACGAGAGCTTCGACAACTTGCAACTAATGAAAAACTGTTTTTT.

The chain combines TRBV28 with TRBJ1-4; TRBD1 matches at 9 bases. The CDR3 is 12 amino acids. The V segment lost 10 bases and the J segment 7 bases; nucleotides outside the gene matches: 4. Germline V gives CDR1 MDHEN, CDR2 SYDVKM. This chain's CDR3 is CATTGGGEKLFF. CDR3 nucleotide sequence: TGTGCCACCACAGGGGGCGGTGAAAAACTGTTTTTT.

The chain links TRBV7-3 to TRBJ2-4, with 10 bases fitting TRBD2. J lost 8 bases, V lost 6 bases, and 4 bases had no gene match. The V gene's germline CDR1 is SGHTA and CDR2 FQGTGA. The CDR3 consists of 13 residues. This CDR3 is CASSSSGRDIQYF. The CDR3 bases are TGTGCCAGCAGTTCTAGCGGGAGAGACATTCAGTACTTC.

The rearrangement uses TRBV29-1 and TRBJ1-2; 9 positions match TRBD1. Germline lookup yields CDR1 SQVTM and CDR2 ANQGSEA. This CDR3 is built from 15 residues. The V and J ends lost 0 bases and 4 bases, in that order; junction bases with no gene match: 6. CDR3 nucleotide sequence: TGCAGCGTTGAAGATCTAGGGGGACAGGGCTATGGCTACACCTTC. It codes for CSVEDLGGQGYGYTF. Filled out from reference TRBV29-1 and TRBJ1-2, the complete variable domain reads SAVISQKPSRDICQRGTSLTIQCQVDSQVTMMFWYRQQPGQSLTLIATANQGSEATYESGFVIDKFPISRPNLTFSTLTVSNMSPEDSSIYLCSVEDLGGQGYGYTFGSGTRLTVV.

The V gene is TRBV6-1, the J gene TRBJ1-1; TRBD1 aligns across 10 bases. This CDR3 has 14 amino acids. V lost 5 bases, J lost 5 bases, and 5 bases stayed unmatched. Germline V gene sequence: CDR1 MNHNS, CDR2 SASEGT. This CDR3 is CASSLMDRGTEAFF. The CDR3 bases are TGTGCCAGCAGTCTTATGGACAGGGGGACTGAAGCTTTCTTT.

The CDR3 DNA sequence: TGTGCCAGCAGCTTGGGGGCCGGACAGCCCCAGCATTTT. This translates into CASSLGAGQPQHF. The chain has TRBV5-5 and TRBJ1-5; the D is unclear. The V end lost 0 bases, the J end lost 7 bases, and 8 bases lay between the germline ends. This CDR3 has 13 residues. CDR1 is SGHKS, CDR2 YYEKEE, per germline (reference sequence).

The rearrangement joins TRBV27 to TRBJ2-7; 8 nucleotides line up with TRBD1. This CDR3 is 14 amino acids long. Germline V CDR1 and CDR2: MNHEY, SMNVEV (reference sequence). Unmatched junction bases numbered 6, after V lost 5 bases and J lost 3 bases. CDR3 protein: CASSPSQGGYEQYF. CDR3 coding DNA: TGTGCCAGCAGTCCGTCACAGGGGGGCTACGAGCAGTACTTC.

This chain links TRBV7-3 with TRBJ2-1; TRBD2 matches at 7 bases. V lost 5 bases and J lost 4; bases outside the gene matches: 11. Looked up from germline, CDR1 is SGHTA and CDR2 is FQGTGA. The CDR3 has 16 amino acids. As DNA, the CDR3 is TGTGCCAGCAGCATCCGACTAGCCTATTCATACAATGAGCAGTTCTTC. Translating gives CASSIRLAYSYNEQFF.

The chain combines TRBV28 with TRBJ2-4; D unclear. This CDR3 region has 14 residues. Germline V CDR1 and CDR2: MDHEN, SYDVKM. Trimming took off 5 bases at V and 0 bases at J, with 8 bases between the two ends. In nucleotides, the CDR3 is TGTGCCAGCAGTCTTCTTATAGCCAAAAACATTCAGTACTTC. The encoded protein is CASSLLIAKNIQYF.

This clone was observed once. V usage is TRBV4-3 and J usage is TRBJ2-1; a weak D match, TRBD2 (6 bases). Germline values: CDR1 LGHNA, CDR2 YSLEER. Trimming took 4 bases from V and 6 from J, leaving 13 bases between them. This CDR3 spans 14 amino acids. The CDR3 coding sequence is TGCGCCAGCAGCCTGAACCGGGACTTCAATGAGCAGTTCTTC. Translation gives CASSLNRDFNEQFF.

As DNA, the CDR3 is TGTGCCACCGCAGGGGAGGGCGCGGTACAAGAGACCCAGTACTTC. Amino acid sequence: CATAGEGAVQETQYF. The chain combines TRBV28 with TRBJ2-5; a possible D gene is TRBD2 (7 bases). The CDR3 sequence is 15 residues long. Germline CDR1 and CDR2: MDHEN and SYDVKM. V lost 10 bases and J lost 2, with 20 bases in between.

The chain links TRBV7-8 to TRBJ1-5; the match to TRBD1 covers 9 bases. Per germline, CDR1 SGHVS and CDR2 FQNEAQ. The CDR3 length is 16 residues. J lost 5 bases, V lost 5 bases, and 10 bases had no gene match. The DNA for the CDR3 is TGTGCCAGCAGCCCTCATCCGGGACAGGGCCATCAGCCCCAGCATTTT. It yields the protein CASSPHPGQGHQPQHF.

The chain joins TRBV7-2 to TRBJ1-3; possibly TRBD1 for D (5 bases). With 0 bases removed from V and 4 bases from J, the gap between germline ends came to 7 bases. The CDR3 consists of 14 residues. CDR1 SGHTA and CDR2 FQGNSA come from the germline V gene. In DNA, the CDR3 is TGTGCCAGCAGCTTAGCCAGGGTCGGAAACACCATATATTTT. This translates into CASSLARVGNTIYF.

J is TRBJ1-2 and V is TRBV6-1, with 7 bases that match TRBD1. V lost 3 bases to trimming and J lost 4 bases; unmatched junction nucleotides: 5. The germline V gene encodes CDR1 MNHNS and CDR2 SASEGT. There are 14 residues in the CDR3. The CDR3 sequence: CASSDHGQAYGYTF. CDR3 nucleotides: TGTGCCAGCAGTGATCATGGACAGGCCTATGGCTACACCTTC.

The rearrangement uses TRBV6-1 and TRBJ1-1; a weak D match, TRBD1 (5 bases). The V end lost 2 bases, the J end lost 4 bases, and 17 bases lay between the germline ends. CDR1 and CDR2 from the germline V gene are MNHNS and SASEGT. The CDR3 spans 16 residues. In DNA, the CDR3 is TGTGCCAGCAGTGAACGGGGGTGGGGGTTATCCACTGAAGCTTTCTTT. This encodes CASSERGWGLSTEAFF.